The sequence of this TCR beta chain was determined in a study of blood T cell repertoires in COVID-19 (TCRdb year 2020). Regarding the complete study: Samples from collaborators originated in the United States, Italy and Spain and spanned both the acute and convalescent phases of COVID-19. The dataset comprised deeply sampled blood TCRbeta repertoires from subjects exposed to, actively infected with, or recovered from COVID-19. Where available, HLA class I and class II types were obtained from metadata supplied by the sample provider rather than from assay-based typing. A freely available public database, intended as a resource for researchers studying the immune response to SARS-CoV-2, is where the repertoires were released. The prospective study material was composed of cDNA or gDNA derived from T cells, B-cell-depleted T cells, or PBMCs. Nearly every sample came with metadata listing a de-identified subject ID, COVID-19 status, age in years and sex. The samples were drawn from two sources: the first 160 participants of the ongoing ImmuneRACE study, and some 1,300 subjects contributed by 6 global collaborators.

As encoded in the germline V gene, CDR1 is SGHVS while CDR2 is FQNEAQ. V has 0 bases trimmed and J has 4 bases trimmed; junction bases matching no gene number 4. Taken from cysteine to phenylalanine, the CDR3 has 17 residues. Just the 51-base CDR3 DNA is kept, in frame starting at base 1. Whole blood was collected in K2EDTA tubes by collaborating institutions according to the institutions' own protocols. For TCRbeta analysis, collaborators shipped samples in one of three forms: frozen whole blood, isolated PBMCs, or DNA extracted from either of those sample types. Results and caveats for the whole study, not just this receptor: Clinical and demographic metadata were provided uncurated, with the amount varying by source and participant.

TCRbeta CDR3 regions were amplified from genomic DNA using the immunoSEQ Assay, a bias-controlled multiplex PCR. The authors' pipeline ran thus. Within the assay, amplification of reference gene primers was used to estimate how many nucleated cells each sample contained. Sequence reads were collapsed and filtered to measure the absolute abundance of every unique TCRbeta CDR3 rearrangement. For each sample, productive Simpson clonality was calculated by taking the square root of Simpson's diversity index across productive rearrangements. TCRdb limited this immuneACCESS table to in-frame rearrangements with V and J called. A share of clones is missing; checked studies link under half to unresolved V genes, and the rest is unexplained. The V and J calls and clone size are taken from that table; D and trimming were inferred from the DNA. For this sample the table gives some 220,000 clones, of which around 84% were detected only once. The top ten constitute about 13% of the sample.

This clone was picked up a small number of times. There is no known antigen for this receptor. No base qualities exist here, and no much larger clone lies one base off it. The receptor was isolated from a human donor in a cohort sampled during active COVID-19. The sequenced sample consisted of peripheral blood. Rearrangement joined TRBV7-8 to TRBJ2-3, with 13 bases aligning to TRBD2. The CDR3 protein is CASSLASLAGGPDTQYF. The nucleotide sequence reads as follows: TGTGCCAGCAGCTTAGCCTCACTAGCGGGGGGGCCAGATACGCAGTATTTT.